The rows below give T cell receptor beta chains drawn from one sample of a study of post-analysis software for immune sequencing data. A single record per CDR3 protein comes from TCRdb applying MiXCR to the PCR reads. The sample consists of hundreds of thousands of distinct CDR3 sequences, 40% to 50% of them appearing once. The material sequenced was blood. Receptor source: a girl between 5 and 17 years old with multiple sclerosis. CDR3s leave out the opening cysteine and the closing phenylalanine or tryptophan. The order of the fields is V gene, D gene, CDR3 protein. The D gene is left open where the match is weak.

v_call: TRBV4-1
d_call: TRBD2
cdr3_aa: ASSPQAGGRDEQF

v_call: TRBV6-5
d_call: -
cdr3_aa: ASARSYNEQF

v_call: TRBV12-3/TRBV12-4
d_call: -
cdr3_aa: ASSFEVRYSGANVLT

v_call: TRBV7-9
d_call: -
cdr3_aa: ASRPKQGNNEQF

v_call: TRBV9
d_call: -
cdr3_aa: ASSVTSRPSTDTQY

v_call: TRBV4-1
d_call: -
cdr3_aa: ASSQVPQGPRTGANVLT

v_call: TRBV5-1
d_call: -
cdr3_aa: ASSLGGTPNEQY

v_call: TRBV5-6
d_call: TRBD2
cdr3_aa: ASSPARRAGESDTQY

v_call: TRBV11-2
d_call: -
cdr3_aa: ASSLDSGGLRPQH

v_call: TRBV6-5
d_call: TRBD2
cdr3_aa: ASVPSGRRVADTQY

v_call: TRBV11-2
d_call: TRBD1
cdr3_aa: ASSFPEGRGRVEAF

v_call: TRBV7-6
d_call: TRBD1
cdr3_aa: ASSAGQGNSPLH

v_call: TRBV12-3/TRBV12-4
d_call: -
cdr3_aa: ASRDTPSGNEKLF

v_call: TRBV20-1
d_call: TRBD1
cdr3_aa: SARWPGGGYEQY

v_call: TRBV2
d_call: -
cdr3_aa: ASSDLPPQCEQY

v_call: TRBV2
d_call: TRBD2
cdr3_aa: ATQGLAGPYEQY

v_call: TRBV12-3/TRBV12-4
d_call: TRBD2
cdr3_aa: ASSESGNYEQY

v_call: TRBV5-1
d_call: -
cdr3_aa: ASSRSGRGGSSTDTQY

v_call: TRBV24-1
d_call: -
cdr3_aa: ATSDLWGPGTNTGELF

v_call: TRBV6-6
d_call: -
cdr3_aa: ASSHEAASFYGYT

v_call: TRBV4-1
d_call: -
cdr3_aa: ASSHPPKLF

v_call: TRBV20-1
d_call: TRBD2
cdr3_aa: SALSGLAAYEQY

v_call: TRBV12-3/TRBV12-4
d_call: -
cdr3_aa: ASSLAGSLADTQY

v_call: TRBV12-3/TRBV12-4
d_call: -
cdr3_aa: ASSPQRTLSSYEQY

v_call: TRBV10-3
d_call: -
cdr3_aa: AIRGTDYGYT

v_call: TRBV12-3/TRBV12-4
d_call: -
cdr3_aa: ASSGVREQF

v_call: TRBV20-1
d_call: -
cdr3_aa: SARDVVYEQY

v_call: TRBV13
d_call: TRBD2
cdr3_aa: ASSASPGLAGVLAKNIEY

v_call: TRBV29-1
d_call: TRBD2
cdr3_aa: SARAGNPYEQY

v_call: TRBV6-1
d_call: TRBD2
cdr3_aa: ASSGPRGGRFDEQF

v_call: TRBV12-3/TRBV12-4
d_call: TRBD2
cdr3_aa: ASSLAWLADQQF

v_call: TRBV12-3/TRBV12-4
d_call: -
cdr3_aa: ASSFLSHEQY

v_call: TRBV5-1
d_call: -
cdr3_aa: ASSRDTWLNTEAF

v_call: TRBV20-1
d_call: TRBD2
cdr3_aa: SARAIGLAPYEQY

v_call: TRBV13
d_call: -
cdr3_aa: ASSFIGASHYEQY

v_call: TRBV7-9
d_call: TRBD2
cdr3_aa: ASSDGTSASYNEQF

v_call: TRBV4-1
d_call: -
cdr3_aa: ASSHPVRRGSSYEQY